The rows below give T cell receptor beta chains drawn from one sample of a study of control samples from healthy donors and cancer patients. Assay used: immunoSEQ multiplex PCR; TCRdb lists only in-frame clones, some missing. The table records 90,000 to 130,000 clones, roughly 90% of them present only once. Source material: PBMCs. The receptors derive from a woman aged 60-75 years with lung cancer. The CDR3 runs from the conserved cysteine through the conserved F or W. D genes are given only for firm matches. Expanded clones get a size class; other rows say once, few or many, or leave the size out.

CDR3	DNA	V	J	size	D
CASSPGTSGWSASETQYF	TGTGCCAGCAGTCCCGGGACTAGCGGGTGGAGCGCCTCGGAGACCCAGTACTTC	TRBV7-3	TRBJ2-5	-	TRBD2
CAWAKKTFNNSPLHF	TGTGCCTGGGCTAAAAAGACCTTCAATAATTCACCCCTCCACTTT	TRBV30	TRBJ1-6	-	-
CASSWTGGLYGYTF	TGTGCCAGCAGTTGGACAGGGGGCCTTTATGGCTACACCTTC	TRBV27	TRBJ1-2	-	TRBD1
CASSLGNYNSPLHF	TGTGCCAGCAGCTTGGGCAACTATAATTCACCCCTCCACTTT	TRBV5-4	TRBJ1-6	-	-
CASSMWSDSNQPQHF	TGTGCCAGTAGTATGTGGAGCGATAGCAATCAGCCCCAGCATTTT	TRBV19	TRBJ1-5	-	-
CASSIGFEQYF	TGTGCCAGTAGTATCGGGTTCGAGCAGTACTTC	TRBV19	TRBJ2-7	-	-
CASSLAVREAFF	TGTGCCAGCAGCTTAGCGGTGCGTGAAGCTTTCTTT	TRBV13	TRBJ1-1	-	-
CASRPSGGNEQYF	TGTGCCAGCAGGCCGAGCGGGGGGAACGAGCAGTACTTC	TRBV27	TRBJ2-7	-	TRBD2
CASSLPTREAFF	TGTGCCAGCAGCTTACCTACCCGAGAAGCTTTCTTT	TRBV7-2	TRBJ1-1	-	-
CAISESAGAVDTQYF	TGTGCCATCAGTGAGTCCGCGGGGGCCGTTGATACGCAGTATTTT	TRBV10-3	TRBJ2-3	once	-
CASSSTPGRITDTQYF	TGTGCCAGCAGCTCCACCCCCGGGAGAATCACAGATACGCAGTATTTT	TRBV13	TRBJ2-3	-	-
CASRAPGRLGHQPQHF	TGTGCCAGCAGAGCGCCCGGACGACTGGGGCATCAGCCCCAGCATTTT	TRBV28	TRBJ1-5	few	-
CAWSKDMSNQPQHF	TGTGCCTGGAGTAAGGATATGAGCAATCAGCCCCAGCATTTT	TRBV30	TRBJ1-5	-	-
CASSQVPGTKSKFF	TGTGCCAGCAGCCAAGTCCCCGGGACAAAAAGTAAGTTCTTC	TRBV3-1/TRBV3-2	TRBJ2-1	-	-
CASSPSGDQPQHF	TGTGCCAGCAGCCCATCAGGGGATCAGCCCCAGCATTTT	TRBV7-9	TRBJ1-5	-	-
CATTRRGSSTQETQYF	TGTGCCACCACGCGGCGGGGGAGTTCCACACAAGAGACCCAGTACTTC	TRBV25-1	TRBJ2-5	-	TRBD2
CASSQDTNYGYTF	TGTGCCAGCAGCCAAGACACTAACTATGGCTACACCTTC	TRBV3-1/TRBV3-2	TRBJ1-2	-	-
CASSATGTGISTDTQYF	TGCGCCAGCAGCGCTACCGGGACAGGGATATCCACAGATACGCAGTATTTT	TRBV5-1	TRBJ2-3	-	TRBD1
CASRWNTGNTGELFF	TGTGCCAGCAGATGGAATACAGGGAACACCGGGGAGCTGTTTTTT	TRBV3-1/TRBV3-2	TRBJ2-2	-	-
CASRSDRLNQPQHF	TGTGCCAGCAGATCCGACAGGCTGAATCAGCCCCAGCATTTT	TRBV6-5	TRBJ1-5	-	-
CASSQGEVGGYSDTQYF	TGCGCCAGCAGCCAAGGAGAAGTCGGCGGGTACTCAGATACGCAGTATTTT	TRBV4-1	TRBJ2-3	few	-
CASSQVPYEQYF	TGTGCCAGCAGCCAAGTCCCCTACGAGCAGTACTTC	TRBV3-1/TRBV3-2	TRBJ2-7	-	-
CASSLVVAGGGNNEQFF	TGTGCCAGCAGCTTAGTGGTAGCGGGAGGGGGAAACAATGAGCAGTTCTTC	TRBV11-3	TRBJ2-1	once	TRBD2
CSARTSGAYEQYF	TGCAGCGCCCGGACTAGCGGGGCCTACGAGCAGTACTTC	TRBV29-1	TRBJ2-7	once	TRBD2
CSAAGQGAGELFF	TGCAGCGCTGCCGGACAGGGGGCCGGGGAGCTGTTTTTT	TRBV29-1	TRBJ2-2	-	TRBD1
CASSTGGAHTPSGYTF	TGTGCCAGCAGCACGGGGGGGGCCCACACTCCAAGTGGCTACACCTTC	TRBV7-9	TRBJ1-2	-	-
CASSLGQLNEKLFF	TGTGCCAGCAGCCTGGGACAGTTAAATGAAAAACTGTTTTTT	TRBV5-8	TRBJ1-4	-	TRBD1
CASSWGGYEDTQYF	TGTGCCAGTAGTTGGGGGGGCTATGAGGATACCCAGTACTTC	TRBV19	TRBJ2-5	few	-
CASSVQQGAKETQYF	TGCGCCAGCAGCGTCCAGCAGGGGGCCAAAGAGACCCAGTACTTC	TRBV5-1	TRBJ2-5	-	TRBD1
CASSPGQAWAGYTF	TGTGCCAGCTCCCCTGGACAGGCCTGGGCCGGCTACACCTTC	TRBV25-1	TRBJ1-2	-	TRBD1
CASSLGSVGADTQYF	TGTGCCAGCAGCTTGGGTAGCGTCGGTGCAGATACGCAGTATTTT	TRBV7-9	TRBJ2-3	-	-
CASSSGEGALNEKLFF	TGTGCCAGTAGTTCCGGGGAGGGGGCGCTTAATGAAAAACTGTTTTTT	TRBV19	TRBJ1-4	-	TRBD1
CASSQESQMTYGYTF	TGTGCCAGCAGCCAAGAATCCCAGATGACCTATGGCTACACCTTC	TRBV4-2	TRBJ1-2	-	-
CASKDENYNEQFF	TGTGCCAGCAAGGATGAAAACTACAATGAGCAGTTCTTC	TRBV6-5	TRBJ2-1	few	-
CASSPGTGAKNIQYF	TGTGCCAGCAGCCCAGGGACAGGGGCCAAAAACATTCAGTACTTC	TRBV11-3	TRBJ2-4	-	TRBD1
CAWSGQGGTEAFF	TGTGCCTGGAGTGGACAGGGTGGGACTGAAGCTTTCTTT	TRBV30	TRBJ1-1	-	TRBD1
CASSQSRQGADNEQFF	TGCGCCAGCAGTCAATCGCGACAGGGGGCTGACAATGAGCAGTTCTTC	TRBV23-1	TRBJ2-1	-	TRBD1
CASGQGALNSPLHF	TGCGCCAGCGGGCAGGGGGCTTTAAATTCACCCCTCCACTTT	TRBV5-1	TRBJ1-6	once	TRBD1
CASSPAGGSSYEQYF	TGTGCCAGCTCACCAGCGGGAGGCTCCTCCTACGAGCAGTACTTC	TRBV18	TRBJ2-7	-	TRBD2
CASSRLSLNTEAFF	TGTGCCAGCAGCCGCCTAAGTTTGAACACTGAAGCTTTCTTT	TRBV3-1/TRBV3-2	TRBJ1-1	-	-
CASSGTGGNYGYTF	TGTGCCAGCAGCGGGACAGGGGGCAACTATGGCTACACCTTC	TRBV3-1/TRBV3-2	TRBJ1-2	-	TRBD1
CASSPITPVSYEQYF	TGTGCCAGCTCACCAATTACACCCGTTAGCTACGAGCAGTACTTC	TRBV18	TRBJ2-7	-	-
CASSPRGSGRAVEQFF	TGTGCCAGTAGCCCGAGGGGGAGCGGGAGGGCTGTTGAGCAGTTCTTC	TRBV19	TRBJ2-1	-	TRBD2
CASSPRVQRATGELFF	TGTGCCAGCAGCCCCCGGGTACAAAGGGCCACCGGGGAGCTGTTTTTT	TRBV7-9	TRBJ2-2	once	-
CASSPGWTGPNEKLFF	TGTGCCAGCAGCCCCGGCTGGACAGGCCCTAATGAAAAACTGTTTTTT	TRBV7-2	TRBJ1-4	-	TRBD1
CASRYNEQFF	TGTGCCAGCAGGTACAATGAGCAGTTCTTC	TRBV6-6	TRBJ2-1	-	-
CASSRTEVLAGGPDTQYF	TGTGCCAGCAGCCGGACCGAGGTCCTAGCGGGAGGCCCAGATACGCAGTATTTT	TRBV5-6	TRBJ2-3	once	TRBD2
CASRQTGARSEAFF	TGTGCCAGTAGACAAACAGGGGCGAGGTCTGAAGCTTTCTTT	TRBV19	TRBJ1-1	-	TRBD1